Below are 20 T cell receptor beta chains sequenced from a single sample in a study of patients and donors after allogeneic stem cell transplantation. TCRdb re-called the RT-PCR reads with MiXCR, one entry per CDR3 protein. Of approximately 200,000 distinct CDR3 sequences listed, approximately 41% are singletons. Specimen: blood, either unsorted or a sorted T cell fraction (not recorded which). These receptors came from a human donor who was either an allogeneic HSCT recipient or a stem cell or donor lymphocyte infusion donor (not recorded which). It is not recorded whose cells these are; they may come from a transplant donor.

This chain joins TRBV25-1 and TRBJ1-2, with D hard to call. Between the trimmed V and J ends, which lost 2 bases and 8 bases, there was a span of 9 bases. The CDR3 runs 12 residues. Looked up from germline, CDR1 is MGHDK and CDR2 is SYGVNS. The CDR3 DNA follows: TGTGCCAGCAGTGAAGCCGGGAACGGCTACACCTTC. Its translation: CASSEAGNGYTF.

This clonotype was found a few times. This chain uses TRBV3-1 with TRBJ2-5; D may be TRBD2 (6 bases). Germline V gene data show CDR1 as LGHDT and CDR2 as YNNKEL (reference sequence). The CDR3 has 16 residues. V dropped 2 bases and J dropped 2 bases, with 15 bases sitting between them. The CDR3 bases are TGTGCCAGCAGCCAATTGGCGGGGAACGAACAAGAGACCCAGTACTTC. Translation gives CASSQLAGNEQETQYF.

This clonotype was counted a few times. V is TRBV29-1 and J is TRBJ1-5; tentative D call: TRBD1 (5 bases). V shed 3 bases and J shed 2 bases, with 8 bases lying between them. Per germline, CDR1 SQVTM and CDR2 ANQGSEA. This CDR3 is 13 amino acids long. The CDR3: CSVELGGNQPQHF. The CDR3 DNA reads TGCAGCGTTGAGTTAGGGGGCAATCAGCCCCAGCATTTT.

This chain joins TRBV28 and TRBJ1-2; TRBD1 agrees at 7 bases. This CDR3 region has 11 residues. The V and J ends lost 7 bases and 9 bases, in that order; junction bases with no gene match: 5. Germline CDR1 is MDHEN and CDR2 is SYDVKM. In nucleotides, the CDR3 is TGTGCCAGCATACAGGGGACTCGCTACACCTTC. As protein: CASIQGTRYTF.

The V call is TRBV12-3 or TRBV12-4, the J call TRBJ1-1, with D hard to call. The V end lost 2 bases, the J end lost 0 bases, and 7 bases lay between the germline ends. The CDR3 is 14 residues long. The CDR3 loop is CASSLNRLNTEAFF. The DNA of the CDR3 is TGTGCCAGCAGTTTAAATAGGCTGAACACTGAAGCTTTCTTT.

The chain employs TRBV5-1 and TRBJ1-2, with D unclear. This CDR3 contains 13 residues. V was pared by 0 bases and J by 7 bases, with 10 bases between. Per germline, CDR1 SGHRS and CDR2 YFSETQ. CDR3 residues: CASSLVGESGYTF. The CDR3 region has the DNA TGCGCCAGCAGCTTGGTCGGCGAATCTGGCTACACCTTC.

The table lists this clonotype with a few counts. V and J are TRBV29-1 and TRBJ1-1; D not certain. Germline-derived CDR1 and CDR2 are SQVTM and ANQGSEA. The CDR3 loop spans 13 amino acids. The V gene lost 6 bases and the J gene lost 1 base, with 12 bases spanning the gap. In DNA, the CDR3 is TGCAGCGTGGCCCCTTTAAGGAACACTGAAGCTTTCTTT. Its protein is CSVAPLRNTEAFF. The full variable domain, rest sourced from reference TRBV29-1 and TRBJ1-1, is SAVISQKPSRDICQRGTSLTIQCQVDSQVTMMFWYRQQPGQSLTLIATANQGSEATYESGFVIDKFPISRPNLTFSTLTVSNMSPEDSSIYLCSVAPLRNTEAFFGQGTRLTVV.

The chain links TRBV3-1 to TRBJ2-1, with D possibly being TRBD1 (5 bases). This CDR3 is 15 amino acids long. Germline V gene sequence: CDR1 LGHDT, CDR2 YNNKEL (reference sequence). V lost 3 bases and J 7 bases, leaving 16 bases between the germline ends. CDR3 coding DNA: TGTGCCAGCAGCCATCTAACAGGCCTATGGAATGAGCAGTTCTTC. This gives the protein CASSHLTGLWNEQFF.

The DNA of the CDR3 is TGTGCCAGCAGTGATGGAGGGAATGGCTACACCTTC. Encoded protein: CASSDGGNGYTF. The gene calls are TRBV6-4 and TRBJ1-2, with unresolved D. Between the trimmed V and J ends, which lost 3 bases and 6 bases, there was a span of 8 bases. CDR3 length equals 12 residues. Per germline, CDR1 MRHNA and CDR2 SNTAGT.

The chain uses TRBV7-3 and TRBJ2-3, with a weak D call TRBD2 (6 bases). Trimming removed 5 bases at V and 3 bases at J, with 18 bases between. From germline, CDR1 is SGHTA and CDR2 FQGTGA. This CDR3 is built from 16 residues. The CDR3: CASSRPGWGRTDTQYF. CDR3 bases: TGTGCCAGCAGCCGTCCCGGTTGGGGGAGGACAGATACGCAGTATTTT.

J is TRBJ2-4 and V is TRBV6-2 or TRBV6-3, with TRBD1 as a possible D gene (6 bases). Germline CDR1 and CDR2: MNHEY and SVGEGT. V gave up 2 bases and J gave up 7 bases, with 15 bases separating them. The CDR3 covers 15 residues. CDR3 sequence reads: CASSYPLTGDNIQYF. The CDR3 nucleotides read TGTGCCAGCAGTTACCCCTTGACAGGTGACAACATTCAGTACTTC.

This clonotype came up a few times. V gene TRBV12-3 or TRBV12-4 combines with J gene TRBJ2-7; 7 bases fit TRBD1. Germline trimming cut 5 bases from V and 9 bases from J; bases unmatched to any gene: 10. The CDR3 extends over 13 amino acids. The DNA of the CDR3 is TGTGCCAGCAGTATTCATCAACAGGGGTTGCAGTACTTC. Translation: CASSIHQQGLQYF.

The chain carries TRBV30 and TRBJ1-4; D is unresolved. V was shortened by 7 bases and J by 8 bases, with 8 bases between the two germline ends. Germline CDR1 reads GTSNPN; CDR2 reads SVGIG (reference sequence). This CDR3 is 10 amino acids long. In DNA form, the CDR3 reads TGTGCCTCCTTGTCCGAAAAACTGTTTTTT. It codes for CASLSEKLFF.

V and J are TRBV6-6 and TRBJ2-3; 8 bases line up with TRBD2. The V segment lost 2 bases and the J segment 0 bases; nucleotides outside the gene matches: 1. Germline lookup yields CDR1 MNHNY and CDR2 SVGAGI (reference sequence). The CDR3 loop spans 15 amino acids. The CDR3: CASSYPSGSTDTQYF. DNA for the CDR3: TGTGCCAGCAGTTACCCTAGCGGGAGCACAGATACGCAGTATTTT.

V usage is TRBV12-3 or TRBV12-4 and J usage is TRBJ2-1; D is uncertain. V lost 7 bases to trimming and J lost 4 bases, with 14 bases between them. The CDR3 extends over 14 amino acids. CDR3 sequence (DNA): TGTGCCAGCATTACCGGGTCTTCGTACAATGAGCAGTTCTTC. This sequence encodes CASITGSSYNEQFF.

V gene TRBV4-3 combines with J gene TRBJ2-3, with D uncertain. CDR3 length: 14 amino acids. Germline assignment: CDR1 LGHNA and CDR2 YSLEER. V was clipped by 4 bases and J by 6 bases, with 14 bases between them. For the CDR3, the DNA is TGCGCCAGCAGCCCCCAACCTTCTCTGGATACGCAGTATTTT. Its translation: CASSPQPSLDTQYF.

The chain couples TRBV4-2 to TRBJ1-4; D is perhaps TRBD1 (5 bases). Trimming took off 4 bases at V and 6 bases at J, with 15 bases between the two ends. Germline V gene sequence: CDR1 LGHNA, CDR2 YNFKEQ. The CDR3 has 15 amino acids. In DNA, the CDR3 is TGTGCCAGCAGCCGCAGAGATTTGGGGGATGAAAAACTGTTTTTT. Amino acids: CASSRRDLGDEKLFF.

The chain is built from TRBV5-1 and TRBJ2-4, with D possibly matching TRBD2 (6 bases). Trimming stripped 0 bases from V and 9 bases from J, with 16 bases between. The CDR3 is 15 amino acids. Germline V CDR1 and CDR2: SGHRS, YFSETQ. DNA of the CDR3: TGCGCCAGCAGCTTGGCCTTTGGGGGTAGCGGCATTCAGTACTTC. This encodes CASSLAFGGSGIQYF. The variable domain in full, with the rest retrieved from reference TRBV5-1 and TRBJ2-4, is KAGVTQTPRYLIKTRGQQVTLSCSPISGHRSVSWYQQTPGQGLQFLFEYFSETQRNKGNFPGRFSGRQFSNSRSEMNVSTLELGDSALYLCASSLAFGGSGIQYFGAGTRLSVL.

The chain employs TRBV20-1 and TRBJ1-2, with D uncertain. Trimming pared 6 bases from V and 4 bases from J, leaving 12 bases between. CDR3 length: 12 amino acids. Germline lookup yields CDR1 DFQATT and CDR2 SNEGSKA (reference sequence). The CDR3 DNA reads TGCAGTGCGCCCTTTATGACCTATGGCTACACCTTC. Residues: CSAPFMTYGYTF.

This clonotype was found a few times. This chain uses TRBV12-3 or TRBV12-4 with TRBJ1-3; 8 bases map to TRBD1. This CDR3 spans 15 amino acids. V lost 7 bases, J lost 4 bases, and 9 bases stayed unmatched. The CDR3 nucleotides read TGTGCCAGCATTAATCGAAGGACAGGGGGAAACACCATATATTTT. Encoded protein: CASINRRTGGNTIYF.